Presented here are 30 T cell receptor beta chains from one specimen sequenced in a study of shared clonotypes between healthy human individuals. The repertoire was sequenced with immunoSEQ multiplex PCR; TCRdb's copy has only in-frame clones and lacks some. The data contain millions of clones, 85% to 95% of them singletons. Sequenced material: naive CD4+ T cells sorted from blood. Subset of the sample: CD45RA+ positively selected. These receptors originate from a man aged 18 to 30 in good health.

J is TRBJ2-3 and V is TRBV5-1, with D possibly matching TRBD2 (5 bases). Between the trimmed V and J ends, which lost 4 bases and 1 base, there was a span of 7 bases. Germline CDR1 is SGHRS and CDR2 is YFSETQ. The CDR3 spans 13 residues. The CDR3 DNA sequence: TGCGCCAGCAGCCCGGAGGGCACAGATACGCAGTATTTT. Translated: CASSPEGTDTQYF.

This chain links TRBV5-1 with TRBJ2-7, with TRBD2 matching 10 bases. In germline, CDR1 is SGHRS, CDR2 YFSETQ. The trim removed 6 bases at V and 3 bases at J, leaving 9 bases unmatched. CDR3 length equals 15 residues. In DNA, the CDR3 is TGCGCCAGCACCGTTAGCGGGGGGATTAACTACGAGCAGTACTTC. This encodes CASTVSGGINYEQYF. Filled out from reference TRBV5-1 and TRBJ2-7, the complete variable domain reads KAGVTQTPRYLIKTRGQQVTLSCSPISGHRSVSWYQQTPGQGLQFLFEYFSETQRNKGNFPGRFSGRQFSNSRSEMNVSTLELGDSALYLCASTVSGGINYEQYFGPGTRLTVT.

The chain carries TRBV5-1 and TRBJ2-3, with TRBD2 matching over 8 bases. The length of the CDR3 is 16 residues. With V trimmed by 0 bases and J by 4 bases, 7 bases remained unmatched. Germline V gene sequence: CDR1 SGHRS, CDR2 YFSETQ. This CDR3 reads CASSLVASGGADTQYF. Written as DNA, the CDR3 is TGCGCCAGCAGCTTGGTGGCCAGCGGGGGTGCAGATACGCAGTATTTT.

This chain connects TRBV30 to TRBJ2-7; 11 bases match TRBD2. V lost 5 bases to trimming and J lost 1 base; unmatched junction nucleotides: 7. The length of the CDR3 is 15 residues. Germline V gene sequence: CDR1 GTSNPN, CDR2 SVGIG (reference sequence). CDR3 residues: CAWSQGTSGSYEQYF. CDR3 coding DNA: TGTGCCTGGTCCCAGGGGACTAGCGGTTCCTACGAGCAGTACTTC.

The gene calls are TRBV2 and TRBJ2-4; D is uncertain. V was shortened by 3 bases and J by 0 bases, with 9 bases between the two germline ends. Germline V gene data show CDR1 as SNHLY and CDR2 as FYNNEI. The CDR3 runs 15 residues. CDR3 in DNA: TGTGCCAGCAGTGACAGGTCCCTAGCCAAAAACATTCAGTACTTC. Residues: CASSDRSLAKNIQYF.

The chain combines TRBV9 with TRBJ1-2, with TRBD1 as a possible D gene (6 bases). Germline values: CDR1 SGDLS, CDR2 YYNGEE. The CDR3 runs 13 residues. V was shortened by 4 bases and J by 8 bases, with 15 bases between the two germline ends. Written as DNA, the CDR3 is TGTGCCAGCAGCCCAGTGGGAGGGGGAGGCTACACCTTC. Translating gives CASSPVGGGGYTF.

The chain carries TRBV30 and TRBJ1-5, with D tentatively TRBD1 (6 bases). CDR3 size: 13 residues. Germline V gene data show CDR1 as GTSNPN and CDR2 as SVGIG (reference sequence). As DNA, the CDR3 is TGTGCTTTCGAAGGGGGATCTGGTCAGCCCCAGCATTTT. Its translation is CAFEGGSGQPQHF. The whole variable domain, remainder taken from reference TRBV30 and TRBJ1-5, is SQTIHQWPATLVQPVGSPLSLECTVEGTSNPNLYWYRQAAGRGLQLLFYSVGIGQISSEVPQNLSASRPQDRQFILSSKKLLLSDSGFYLCAFEGGSGQPQHFGDGTRLSIL.

The chain recombines TRBV25-1 with TRBJ2-2, with D maybe TRBD1 (5 bases). Germline V gene lookup returns CDR1 MGHDK and CDR2 SYGVNS. The germline V and J ends were trimmed by 6 bases and 6 bases, with 11 bases remaining between them. There are 13 residues in the CDR3. CDR3 nucleotides: TGTGCCAGCAGGGAGCAAGGGGCCGGGGAGCTGTTTTTT. Translating gives CASREQGAGELFF.

This rearrangement joins TRBV6-1 to TRBJ2-7; D unclear. The CDR3 extends over 15 amino acids. Germline lookup yields CDR1 MNHNS and CDR2 SASEGT. V was shortened by 4 bases and J by 2 bases, with 15 bases between the two germline ends. This chain's CDR3 is CASSAPKVAAYEQYF. In DNA, the CDR3 is TGTGCCAGCAGTGCCCCCAAAGTTGCGGCCTACGAGCAGTACTTC.

The count of this clone is one. One end of the junction does not line up with germline, which may come from a read error. The chain has TRBV5-1 and TRBJ2-5, with D possibly being TRBD1 or TRBD2 (5 bases each). The germline V gene has CDR1 SGHRS and CDR2 YFSETQ. The CDR3 loop spans 12 amino acids. In nucleotides, the CDR3 is TGCGCCAGCAGCCCAAGCGAGGGGCAATTACACTTC. Protein sequence: CASSPSEGQLHF.

The chain has TRBV28 and TRBJ2-3; D call uncertain. Trimming cost V 2 bases and J 5 bases, with 11 bases left between them. Looked up from germline, CDR1 is MDHEN and CDR2 is SYDVKM. CDR3 length equals 14 residues. The CDR3: CASSLRVRVDTQYF. The CDR3 region has the DNA TGTGCCAGCAGTTTAAGGGTCCGGGTAGATACGCAGTATTTT.

This clone is a singleton in its sample. J is TRBJ1-6 and V is TRBV7-9, with D tentatively TRBD1 (6 bases). The CDR3 covers 16 residues. V gave up 5 bases and J gave up 9 bases, with 20 bases separating them. Germline CDR1 and CDR2: SEHNR and FQNEAQ (reference sequence). The CDR3, as DNA: TGTGCCAGCAGCGTAACCGGACAGCCGGCGGGTTCACCCCTCCACTTT. It encodes CASSVTGQPAGSPLHF.

The V gene is TRBV28, the J gene TRBJ1-1; possibly TRBD1 for D (5 bases). This CDR3 has 14 amino acids. Trimming shortened V by 5 bases and J by 3 bases, and 13 bases separated the two germline ends. Germline CDR1 reads MDHEN; CDR2 reads SYDVKM. The CDR3 is CASSSAGLHTEAFF. In DNA form, the CDR3 reads TGTGCCAGCAGTAGCGCGGGGCTCCACACTGAAGCTTTCTTT.

Details on this clone: Different DNA sequences within this sample yield the same CDR3. The chain is built from TRBV30 and TRBJ2-3; D is possibly TRBD1 (5 bases). The CDR3 is made up of 13 amino acids. The germline gives CDR1 GTSNPN, CDR2 SVGIG (reference sequence). Trimming shortened V by 4 bases and J by 0 bases, and 8 bases separated the two germline ends. The CDR3 sequence: CAWTAGSTDTQYF. As DNA, the CDR3 is TGTGCCTGGACGGCAGGGAGCACAGATACGCAGTATTTT.

This rearrangement joins TRBV9 to TRBJ2-7, with a possible D match to TRBD1 (5 bases). Trimming stripped 0 bases from V and 4 bases from J, with 11 bases between. Looked up from germline, CDR1 is SGDLS and CDR2 is YYNGEE. The CDR3 has 14 residues. In DNA form, the CDR3 reads TGTGCCAGCAGCGTAGAACAGGTTCAATACGAGCAGTACTTC. The encoded protein is CASSVEQVQYEQYF.

The chain recombines TRBV9 with TRBJ2-3; D uncertain. The germline V gene encodes CDR1 SGDLS and CDR2 YYNGEE. The V end lost 3 bases, the J end lost 0 bases, and 8 bases lay between the germline ends. The CDR3 loop spans 14 amino acids. CDR3 in DNA: TGTGCCAGCAGCGATGGCCCCAGCACAGATACGCAGTATTTT. Amino acid sequence: CASSDGPSTDTQYF.

The chain has TRBV28 and TRBJ2-7, with D possibly being TRBD1 or TRBD2 (5 bases each). V lost 4 bases and J 0 bases, leaving 13 bases between the germline ends. Germline values: CDR1 MDHEN, CDR2 SYDVKM. The CDR3 has 15 residues. CDR3 nucleotides: TGTGCCAGCAGTTCGGGACCGAGGAGCTCCTACGAGCAGTACTTC. Translated: CASSSGPRSSYEQYF. Using reference TRBV28 and TRBJ2-7 for the parts outside the CDR3, the full variable domain is DVKVTQSSRYLVKRTGEKVFLECVQDMDHENMFWYRQDPGLGLRLIYFSYDVKMKEKGDIPEGYSVSREKKERFSLILESASTNQTSMYLCASSSGPRSSYEQYFGPGTRLTVT.

V usage is TRBV28 and J usage is TRBJ1-3; D might be TRBD1 (5 bases). CDR3 length equals 15 residues. Trimming took off 5 bases at V and 0 bases at J, with 11 bases between the two ends. Germline values: CDR1 MDHEN, CDR2 SYDVKM. The CDR3 coding sequence is TGTGCCAGCAGTCCCGACGGACACTCTGGAAACACCATATATTTT. Translating gives CASSPDGHSGNTIYF.

The rearrangement joins TRBV7-2 to TRBJ2-5; tentative D call: TRBD2 (6 bases). V was cut by 0 bases and J by 4 bases, with 12 bases left in between. There are 15 residues in the CDR3. Germline CDR1 SGHTA, CDR2 FQGNSA. In nucleotides, the CDR3 is TGTGCCAGCAGCTTAGCCGGGCTACTAGCAGAGACCCAGTACTTC. It is translated as CASSLAGLLAETQYF.

This chain uses TRBV4-3 with TRBJ2-7, with D perhaps given as TRBD1 or TRBD2 (6 bases each). Germline CDR1 reads LGHNA; CDR2 reads YSLEER. The V end lost 0 bases, the J end lost 2 bases, and 17 bases lay between the germline ends. This CDR3 has 17 residues. The CDR3 sequence is CASSQDRGTSRTYEQYF. CDR3 nucleotides: TGCGCCAGCAGCCAAGATCGGGGGACAAGCCGCACCTACGAGCAGTACTTC.

V usage is TRBV7-2 and J usage is TRBJ2-3; the match to TRBD2 covers 12 bases. The CDR3 consists of 18 residues. After removal of 5 bases from V and 0 bases from J, the junction contained 9 bases not matched to a gene. The germline V gene encodes CDR1 SGHTA and CDR2 FQGNSA. Written as DNA, the CDR3 is TGTGCCAGCAGCCCTTGGACTAGCGGGGTGGGGAGCACAGATACGCAGTATTTT. Protein sequence: CASSPWTSGVGSTDTQYF.

CDR3 region: CASSLRPNPLSSYNEQFF. DNA for the CDR3: TGTGCCAGCAGTTTAAGGCCTAATCCCCTTAGCTCCTACAATGAGCAGTTCTTC. This chain connects TRBV27 to TRBJ2-1; D is unclear. The V and J ends lost 2 bases and 0 bases respectively, with 17 bases between them. In germline, CDR1 is MNHEY, CDR2 SMNVEV (reference sequence). The CDR3 length is 18 residues.

This chain uses TRBV11-2 with TRBJ2-3; TRBD2 matches at 11 bases. Germline-derived CDR1 and CDR2 are SGHAT and FQNNGV. V dropped 1 base and J dropped 2; count of bases not matched to a gene: 8. This CDR3 comprises 18 residues. The CDR3 nucleotides are TGTGCCAGCAGCTTAGGGGTACTAGCGGGGGCTACCACAGATACGCAGTATTTT. As protein: CASSLGVLAGATTDTQYF.

The chain links TRBV12-5 to TRBJ1-3, with D unclear. The CDR3 extends over 14 amino acids. Trimming left V 1 base short and J 4 bases short, with 8 bases between. The germline gives CDR1 LGHNT, CDR2 FRNRAP. DNA for the CDR3: TGTGCTAGTGGTTTGGGGGGATTAGGAAACACCATATATTTT. This encodes CASGLGGLGNTIYF.

The chain joins TRBV12-5 to TRBJ2-4; D is perhaps TRBD1 or TRBD2 (5 bases each). The CDR3 runs to 16 residues. V gave up 7 bases and J gave up 0 bases, with 16 bases separating them. Germline V gives CDR1 LGHNT, CDR2 FRNRAP. CDR3 bases: TGTGCTAGTGCACGCGAGGGGAAGGGAGCCAAAAACATTCAGTACTTC. Translated, it gives CASAREGKGAKNIQYF.

As regards this clone: This sample also contains other DNA sequences that code for the same CDR3. This sequence joins TRBV6-1 and TRBJ1-5; D is uncertain. Germline assignment: CDR1 MNHNS and CDR2 SASEGT. This CDR3 is 13 amino acids long. Trimming shortened V by 3 bases and J by 4 bases, and 7 bases separated the two germline ends. The CDR3 DNA reads as TGTGCCAGCAGTGATACGAGGAATCAGCCCCAGCATTTT. Translated: CASSDTRNQPQHF.

V usage is TRBV30 and J usage is TRBJ2-7; D not resolved. The V gene lost 0 bases and the J gene lost 2 bases, with 5 bases spanning the gap. The CDR3 is 12 amino acids. In germline, CDR1 is GTSNPN, CDR2 SVGIG (reference sequence). The CDR3 loop reads CAWSVHPYEQYF. In DNA form, the CDR3 reads TGTGCCTGGAGTGTACATCCCTACGAGCAGTACTTC. The full variable domain, its missing parts supplied by reference TRBV30 and TRBJ2-7, is SQTIHQWPATLVQPVGSPLSLECTVEGTSNPNLYWYRQAAGRGLQLLFYSVGIGQISSEVPQNLSASRPQDRQFILSSKKLLLSDSGFYLCAWSVHPYEQYFGPGTRLTVT.

The J gene is TRBJ2-3, the V gene TRBV11-3, with 7 bases fitting TRBD2. This CDR3 is 15 amino acids long. Losses at the gene ends were 5 bases for V and 2 bases for J; bases not matched to a gene: 7. Germline loops: CDR1 SGHNT, CDR2 YENEEA. This chain's CDR3 is CASSPGGRYTDTQYF. CDR3 nucleotide sequence: TGTGCCAGCAGCCCCGGGGGGAGGTACACAGATACGCAGTATTTT.

The chain uses TRBV11-2 and TRBJ2-7, with D tentatively TRBD2 (5 bases). Germline CDR1 is SGHAT and CDR2 is FQNNGV. V was cut by 5 bases and J by 0 bases, with 8 bases left in between. The CDR3 extends over 13 amino acids. This chain's CDR3 is CASSMTTSYEQYF. As DNA, the CDR3 is TGTGCCAGCAGCATGACTACCTCCTACGAGCAGTACTTC.

J is TRBJ1-1 and V is TRBV7-2; perhaps TRBD1 as D (5 bases). This CDR3 has 14 residues. Germline CDR1 is SGHTA and CDR2 is FQGNSA. The V end was cut by 5 bases, the J end by 3 bases, with 13 bases between. CDR3 nucleotides: TGTGCCAGCAGCCGCGGGGCCGGTTACACTGAAGCTTTCTTT. This sequence encodes CASSRGAGYTEAFF.